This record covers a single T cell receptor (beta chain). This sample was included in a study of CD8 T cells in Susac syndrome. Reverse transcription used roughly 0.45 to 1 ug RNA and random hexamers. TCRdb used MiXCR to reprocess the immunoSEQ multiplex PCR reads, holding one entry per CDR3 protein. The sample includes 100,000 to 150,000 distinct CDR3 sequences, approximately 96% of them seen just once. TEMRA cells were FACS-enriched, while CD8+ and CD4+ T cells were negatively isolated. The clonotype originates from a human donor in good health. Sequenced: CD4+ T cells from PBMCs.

CDR3 region: CASSPDGTGGIGQYF. The CDR3, as DNA: TGTGCCAGCAGCCCCGACGGGACAGGGGGCATTGGGCAGTACTTC. The rearrangement uses TRBV7-2 and TRBJ2-7, with 12 nucleotides matching TRBD1. With V trimmed by 5 bases and J by 9 bases, 11 bases remained unmatched. Per the germline V gene, CDR1 is SGHTA and CDR2 is FQGNSA. The CDR3 runs to 15 residues.